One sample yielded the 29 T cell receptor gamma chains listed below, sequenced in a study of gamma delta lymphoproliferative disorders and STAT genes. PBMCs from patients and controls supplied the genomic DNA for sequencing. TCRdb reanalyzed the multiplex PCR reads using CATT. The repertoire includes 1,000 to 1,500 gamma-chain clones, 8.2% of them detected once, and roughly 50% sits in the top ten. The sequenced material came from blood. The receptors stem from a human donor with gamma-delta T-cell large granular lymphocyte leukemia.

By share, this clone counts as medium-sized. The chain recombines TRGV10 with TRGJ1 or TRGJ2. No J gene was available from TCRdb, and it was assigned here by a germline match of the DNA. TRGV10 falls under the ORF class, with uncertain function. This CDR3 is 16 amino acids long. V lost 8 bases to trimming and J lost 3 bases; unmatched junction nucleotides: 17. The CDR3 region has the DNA TGTGCTGCGTGGGATTATATACGGGGGATTTATTATAAGAAACTCTTT. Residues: CAAWDYIRGIYYKKLF.

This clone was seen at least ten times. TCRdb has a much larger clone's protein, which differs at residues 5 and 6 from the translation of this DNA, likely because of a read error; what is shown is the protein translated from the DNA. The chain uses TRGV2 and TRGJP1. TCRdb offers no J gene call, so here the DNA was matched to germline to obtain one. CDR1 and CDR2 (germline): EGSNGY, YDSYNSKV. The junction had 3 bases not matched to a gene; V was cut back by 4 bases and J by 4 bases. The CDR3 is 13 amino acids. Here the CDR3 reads CATWEITGWFKIF. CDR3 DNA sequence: TGTGCCACCTGGGAAATCACTGGTTGGTTCAAGATATTT.

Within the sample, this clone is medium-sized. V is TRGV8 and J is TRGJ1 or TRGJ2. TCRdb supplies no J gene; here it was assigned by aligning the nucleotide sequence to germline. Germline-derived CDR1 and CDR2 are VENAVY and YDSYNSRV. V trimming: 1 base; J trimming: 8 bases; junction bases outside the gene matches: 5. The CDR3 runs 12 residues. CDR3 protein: CATWDSYNKKLF. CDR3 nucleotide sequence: TGTGCCACCTGGGATAGCTATAATAAGAAACTCTTT.

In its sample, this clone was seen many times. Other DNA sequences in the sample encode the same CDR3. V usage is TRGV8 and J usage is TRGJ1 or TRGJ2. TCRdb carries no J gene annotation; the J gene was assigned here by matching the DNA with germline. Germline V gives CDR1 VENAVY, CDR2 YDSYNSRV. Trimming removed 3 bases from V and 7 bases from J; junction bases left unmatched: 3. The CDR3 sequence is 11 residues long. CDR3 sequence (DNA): TGTGCCACCTGGGATGGGTATAAGAAACTCTTT. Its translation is CATWDGYKKLF.

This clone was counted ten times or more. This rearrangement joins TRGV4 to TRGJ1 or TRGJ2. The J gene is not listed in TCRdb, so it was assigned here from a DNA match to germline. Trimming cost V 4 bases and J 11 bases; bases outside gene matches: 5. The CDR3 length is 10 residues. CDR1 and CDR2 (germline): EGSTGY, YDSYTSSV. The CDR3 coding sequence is TGTGCCACCTGGGAGTGTGAGAAACTCTTT. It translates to CATWECEKLF.

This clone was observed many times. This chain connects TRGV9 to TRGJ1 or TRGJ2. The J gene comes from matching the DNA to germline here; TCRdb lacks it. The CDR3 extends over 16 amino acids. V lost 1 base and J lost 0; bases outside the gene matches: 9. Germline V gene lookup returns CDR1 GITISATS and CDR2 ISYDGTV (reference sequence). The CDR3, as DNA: TGTGCCTTGTGGGAGGTCCGCCCCGGGAATTATTATAAGAAACTCTTT. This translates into CALWEVRPGNYYKKLF.

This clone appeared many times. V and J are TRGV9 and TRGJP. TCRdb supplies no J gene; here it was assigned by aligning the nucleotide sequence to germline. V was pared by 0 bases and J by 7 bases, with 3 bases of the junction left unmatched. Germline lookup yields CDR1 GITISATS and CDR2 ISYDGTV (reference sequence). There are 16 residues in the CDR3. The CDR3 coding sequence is TGTGCCTTGTGGGAGGTGCACGAGTTGGGCAAAAAAATCAAGGTATTT. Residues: CALWEVHELGKKIKVF.

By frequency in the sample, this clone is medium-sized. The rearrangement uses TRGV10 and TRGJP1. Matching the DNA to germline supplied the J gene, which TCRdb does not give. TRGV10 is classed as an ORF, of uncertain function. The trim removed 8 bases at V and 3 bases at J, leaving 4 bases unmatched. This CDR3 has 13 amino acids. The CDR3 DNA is TGTGCTGCGTGGGATTCCACTGGTTGGTTCAAGATATTT. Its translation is CAAWDSTGWFKIF.

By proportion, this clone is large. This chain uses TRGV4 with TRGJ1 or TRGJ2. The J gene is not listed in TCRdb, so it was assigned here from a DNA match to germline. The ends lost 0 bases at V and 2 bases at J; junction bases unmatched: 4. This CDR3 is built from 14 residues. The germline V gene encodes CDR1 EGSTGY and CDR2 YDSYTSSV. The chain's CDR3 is CATWDGGDYYKKLF. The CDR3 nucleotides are TGTGCCACCTGGGATGGGGGGGATTATTATAAGAAACTCTTT.

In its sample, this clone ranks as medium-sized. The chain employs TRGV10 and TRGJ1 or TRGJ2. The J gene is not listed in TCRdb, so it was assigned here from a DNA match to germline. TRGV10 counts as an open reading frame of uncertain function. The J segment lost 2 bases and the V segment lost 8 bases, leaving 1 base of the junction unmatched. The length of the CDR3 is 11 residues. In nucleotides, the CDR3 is TGTGCTGCGTGGGATTATTATAAGAAACTCTTT. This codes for CAAWDYYKKLF.

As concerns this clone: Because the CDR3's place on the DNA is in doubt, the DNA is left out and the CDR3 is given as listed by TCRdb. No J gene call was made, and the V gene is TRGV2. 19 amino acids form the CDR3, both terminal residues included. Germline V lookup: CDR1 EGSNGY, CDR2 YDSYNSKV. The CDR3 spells CATWEGLIIRNSLAVEQHF.

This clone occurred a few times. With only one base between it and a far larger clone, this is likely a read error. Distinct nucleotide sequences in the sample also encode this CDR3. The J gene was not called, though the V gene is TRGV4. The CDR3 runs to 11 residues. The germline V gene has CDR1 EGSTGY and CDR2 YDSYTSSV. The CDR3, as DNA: TGTGCCACCTGGGATTTCTATAAGAAACTTTTT. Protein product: CATWDFYKKLF.

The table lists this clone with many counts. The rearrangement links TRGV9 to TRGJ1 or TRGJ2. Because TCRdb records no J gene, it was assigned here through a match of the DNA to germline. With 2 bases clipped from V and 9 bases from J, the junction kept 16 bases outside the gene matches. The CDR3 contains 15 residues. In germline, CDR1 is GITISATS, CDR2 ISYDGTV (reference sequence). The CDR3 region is CALWEAPLIWGKKLF. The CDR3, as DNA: TGTGCCTTGTGGGAGGCCCCCTTAATTTGGGGTAAGAAACTCTTT.

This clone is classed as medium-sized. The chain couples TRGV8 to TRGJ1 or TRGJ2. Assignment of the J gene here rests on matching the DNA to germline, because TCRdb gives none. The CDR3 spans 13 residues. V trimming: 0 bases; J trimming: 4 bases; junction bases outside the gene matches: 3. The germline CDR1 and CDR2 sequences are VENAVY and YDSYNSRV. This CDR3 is CATWDRPYYKKLF. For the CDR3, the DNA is TGTGCCACCTGGGATAGGCCCTATTATAAGAAACTCTTT.

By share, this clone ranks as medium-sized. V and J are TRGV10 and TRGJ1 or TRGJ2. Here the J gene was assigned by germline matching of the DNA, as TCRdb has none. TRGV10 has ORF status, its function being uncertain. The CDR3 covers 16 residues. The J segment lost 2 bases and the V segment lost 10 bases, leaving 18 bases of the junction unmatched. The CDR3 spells CAASDPLVTHYYKKLF. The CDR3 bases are TGTGCTGCGTCCGACCCACTCGTAACTCATTATTATAAGAAACTCTTT.

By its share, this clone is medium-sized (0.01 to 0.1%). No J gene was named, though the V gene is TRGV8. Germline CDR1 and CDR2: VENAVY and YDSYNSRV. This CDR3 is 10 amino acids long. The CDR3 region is CATWDTGLFF. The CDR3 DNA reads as TGTGCCACCTGGGATACCGGACTCTTCTTT.

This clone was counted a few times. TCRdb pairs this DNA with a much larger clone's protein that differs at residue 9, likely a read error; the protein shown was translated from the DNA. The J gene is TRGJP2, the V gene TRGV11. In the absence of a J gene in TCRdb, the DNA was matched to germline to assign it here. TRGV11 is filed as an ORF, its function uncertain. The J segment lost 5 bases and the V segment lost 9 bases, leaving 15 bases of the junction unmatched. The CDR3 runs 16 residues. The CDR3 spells CACWPPSGASDWIKTF. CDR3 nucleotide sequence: TGTGCCTGCTGGCCCCCCTCCGGGGCAAGTGATTGGATCAAGACGTTT.

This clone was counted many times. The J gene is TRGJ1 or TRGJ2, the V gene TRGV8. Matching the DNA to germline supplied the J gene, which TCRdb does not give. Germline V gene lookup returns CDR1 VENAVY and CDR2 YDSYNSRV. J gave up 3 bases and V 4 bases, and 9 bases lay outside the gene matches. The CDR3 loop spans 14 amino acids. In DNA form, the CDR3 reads TGTGCCACCTGGGAAGGAGGGGGTTATTATAAGAAACTCTTT. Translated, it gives CATWEGGGYYKKLF.

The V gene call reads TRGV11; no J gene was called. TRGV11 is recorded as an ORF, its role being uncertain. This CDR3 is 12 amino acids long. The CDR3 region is CACWCRYYKKLF. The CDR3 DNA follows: TGTGCCTGCTGGTGTAGATATTATAAAAAACTCTTT.

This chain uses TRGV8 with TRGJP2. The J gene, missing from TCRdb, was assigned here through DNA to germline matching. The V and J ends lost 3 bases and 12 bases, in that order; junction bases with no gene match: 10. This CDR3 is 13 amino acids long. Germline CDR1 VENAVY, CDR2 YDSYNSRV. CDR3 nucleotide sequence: TGTGCCACCTGGGATCCCACAGATGGGATCAAGACGTTT. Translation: CATWDPTDGIKTF.

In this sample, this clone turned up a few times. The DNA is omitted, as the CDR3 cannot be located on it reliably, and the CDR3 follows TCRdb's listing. CDR3 region: CATWGLIIRNSLAVEQHF. The V gene call is TRGV8, and the J gene call is absent. The CDR3 length is 18 residues, termini included. Per the germline V gene, CDR1 is VENAVY and CDR2 is YDSYNSRV.

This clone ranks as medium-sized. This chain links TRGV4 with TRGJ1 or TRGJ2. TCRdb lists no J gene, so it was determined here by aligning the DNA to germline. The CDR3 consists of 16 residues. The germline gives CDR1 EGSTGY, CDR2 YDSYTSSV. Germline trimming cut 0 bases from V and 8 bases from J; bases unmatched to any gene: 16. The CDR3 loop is CATWDGPWANGDKKLF. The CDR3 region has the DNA TGTGCCACCTGGGATGGGCCCTGGGCTAACGGCGATAAGAAACTCTTT.

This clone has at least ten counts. The CDR3 here is CATWDKVPGPYKKLF. The CDR3 coding sequence is TGTGCCACCTGGGACAAGGTACCGGGGCCTTATAAGAAACTCTTT. J is TRGJ1 or TRGJ2 and V is TRGV4. TCRdb supplies no J gene; here it was assigned by aligning the nucleotide sequence to germline. The J segment lost 6 bases and the V segment lost 4 bases, leaving 15 bases of the junction unmatched. This CDR3 contains 15 residues. Germline assignment: CDR1 EGSTGY and CDR2 YDSYTSSV.

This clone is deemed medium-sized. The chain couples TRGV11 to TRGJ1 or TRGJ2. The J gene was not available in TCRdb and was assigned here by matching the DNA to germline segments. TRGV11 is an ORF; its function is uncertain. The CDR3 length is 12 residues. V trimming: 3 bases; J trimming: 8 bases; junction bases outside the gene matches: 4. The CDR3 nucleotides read TGTGCCTGCTGGATTAGGGGAGATAAGAAACTCTTT. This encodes CACWIRGDKKLF.

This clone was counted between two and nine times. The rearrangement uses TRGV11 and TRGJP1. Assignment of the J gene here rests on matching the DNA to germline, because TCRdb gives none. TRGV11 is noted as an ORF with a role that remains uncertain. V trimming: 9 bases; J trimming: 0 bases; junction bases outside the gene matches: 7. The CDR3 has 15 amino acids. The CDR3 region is CACWGLYTTGWFKIF. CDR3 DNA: TGTGCCTGCTGGGGCCTTTATACCACTGGTTGGTTCAAGATATTT.

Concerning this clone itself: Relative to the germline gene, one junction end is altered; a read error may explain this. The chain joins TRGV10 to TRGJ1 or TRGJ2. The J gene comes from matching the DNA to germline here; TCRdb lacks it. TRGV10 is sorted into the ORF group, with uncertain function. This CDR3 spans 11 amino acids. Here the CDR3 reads CAGLFYYKKLF. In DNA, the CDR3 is TGCGCGGGATTATTTTATTATAAGAAACTCTTT.

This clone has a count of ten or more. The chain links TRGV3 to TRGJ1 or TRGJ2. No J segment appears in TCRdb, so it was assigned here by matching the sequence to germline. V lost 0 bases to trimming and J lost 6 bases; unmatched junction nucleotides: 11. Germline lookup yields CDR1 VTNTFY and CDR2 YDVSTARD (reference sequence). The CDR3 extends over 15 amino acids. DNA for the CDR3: TGTGCCACCTGGGACAGGCGGTCGATGGGTTATAAGAAACTCTTT. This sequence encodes CATWDRRSMGYKKLF.

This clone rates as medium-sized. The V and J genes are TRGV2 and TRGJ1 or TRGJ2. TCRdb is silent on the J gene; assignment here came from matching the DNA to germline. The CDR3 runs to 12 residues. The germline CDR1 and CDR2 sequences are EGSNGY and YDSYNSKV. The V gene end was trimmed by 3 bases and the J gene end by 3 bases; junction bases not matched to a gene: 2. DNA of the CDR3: TGTGCCACCTGGGACCTTTATTATAAGAAACTCTTT. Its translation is CATWDLYYKKLF.

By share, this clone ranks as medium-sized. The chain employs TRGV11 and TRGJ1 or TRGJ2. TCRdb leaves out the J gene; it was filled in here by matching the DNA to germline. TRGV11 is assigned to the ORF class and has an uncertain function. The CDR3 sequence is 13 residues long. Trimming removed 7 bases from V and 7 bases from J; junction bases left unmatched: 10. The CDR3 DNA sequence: TGTGCCTGCTGGATGGAGGAGGGGTATAAGAAACTCTTT. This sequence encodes CACWMEEGYKKLF.